The T cell receptor (beta chain) under discussion was sequenced for a study of blood T cell repertoires in COVID-19. Study context: Both acute and convalescent COVID-19 samples were obtained from the United States, Italy and Spain. In each case, the material was cDNA or gDNA derived from T cells, B-cell-depleted T cells, or PBMCs.

The CDR3 consists of 14 residues. CDR1 is MDHEN, CDR2 SYDVKM, per germline. Germline trimming cut 9 bases from V and 7 bases from J; bases unmatched to any gene: 13. Study processing details: Amplification with reference gene primers provided the estimates of nucleated cell counts. Assay: immunoSEQ multiplex PCR; the TCRdb copy retains only in-frame clones and omits some. V and J calls and clone size are as listed in that table; D and trimming were resolved from the DNA. The repertoire holds about 220,000 clones, with 80% to 90% as singletons. The chain couples TRBV28 to TRBJ1-2, with TRBD1 identical over 8 bases. Sequenced: peripheral blood. The TCR was taken from a man aged 45-65 years who had recovered from COVID-19. CDR3: CASNTRTGLGGYTF. In nucleotides, the CDR3 is TGTGCCAGTAACACTAGGACAGGGCTAGGTGGCTACACCTTC.